Listed here are 17 T cell receptor beta chains from one sample, sequenced in a study of PD-1 blockade in mismatch repair-deficient tumors (dated by TCRdb to about 2017). The time point label for this specimen denotes: peripheral blood before pembrolizumab. Preparation of the library involved the immunoSEQ multiplex PCR assay. TCRdb carries this immuneACCESS record with in-frame sequences only. Its versions omit some clonotypes, under half of them owing to an unresolved V gene in the studies checked, with the rest unexplained. Across this sample there are around 50,000 clones, with 77% seen only once. 2.5% to 4% of the sample goes to the ten largest clones. Sequencing used PBMCs, obtained before pembrolizumab treatment. These receptors all come from an adult with mismatch repair-deficient cancer.

The chain combines TRBV2 with TRBJ2-2; D is perhaps TRBD1 or TRBD2 (5 bases each). CDR3 length: 14 amino acids. The germline CDR1 and CDR2 sequences are SNHLY and FYNNEI. V shed 7 bases and J shed 0 bases, with 9 bases lying between them. The CDR3 sequence: CASTGTANTGELFF. CDR3 coding DNA: TGTGCCAGCACCGGGACGGCGAACACCGGGGAGCTGTTTTTT. Full variable domain (rest looked up from reference TRBV2 and TRBJ2-2): EPEVTQTPSHQVTQMGQEVILRCVPISNHLYFYWYRQILGQKVEFLVSFYNNEISEKSEIFDDQFSVERPDGSNFTLKIRSTKLEDSAMYFCASTGTANTGELFFGEGSRLTVL.

This clone is labeled medium-sized. This chain uses TRBV19 with TRBJ2-7; 8 nucleotides match TRBD2. CDR3 length: 14 residues. Germline assignment: CDR1 LNHDA and CDR2 SQIVND (reference sequence). The ends lost 1 base at V and 7 bases at J; junction bases unmatched: 6. CDR3 in DNA: TGTGCCAGTAGTATAGGGGGACTAGTTGGTGAGCAGTACTTC. It is translated as CASSIGGLVGEQYF.

The chain carries TRBV15 and TRBJ2-5; 7 positions agree with TRBD2. Trimming cost V 3 bases and J 5 bases; bases outside gene matches: 12. CDR1 is LNHNV and CDR2 is YYDKDF in the germline V gene (reference sequence). There are 16 residues in the CDR3. CDR3 DNA sequence: TGTGCCACCAGCAGTTTGATCGCGGGAGTGGGGGAGACCCAGTACTTC. Protein product: CATSSLIAGVGETQYF.

CDR3 residues: CASTGENIQYF. The CDR3, as DNA: TGTGCCAGCACTGGGGAAAACATTCAGTACTTC. The chain recombines TRBV2 with TRBJ2-4; the D is unclear. The CDR3 loop spans 11 amino acids. The germline V gene has CDR1 SNHLY and CDR2 FYNNEI. Deletions cut 7 bases from V and 5 bases from J, with 6 bases between. The full variable domain, rest sourced from reference TRBV2 and TRBJ2-4, is EPEVTQTPSHQVTQMGQEVILRCVPISNHLYFYWYRQILGQKVEFLVSFYNNEISEKSEIFDDQFSVERPDGSNFTLKIRSTKLEDSAMYFCASTGENIQYFGAGTRLSVL.

V gene TRBV6-1 combines with J gene TRBJ1-1; TRBD1 matches at 7 bases. Germline trimming cut 1 base from V and 6 bases from J; bases unmatched to any gene: 11. The CDR3 loop spans 16 amino acids. Germline CDR1 MNHNS, CDR2 SASEGT. DNA of the CDR3: TGTGCCAGCAGTGAAGGAAGGGGGCGAGGGGACGCTGAAGCTTTCTTT. Its translation: CASSEGRGRGDAEAFF.

The V gene is TRBV5-5, the J gene TRBJ1-4; no clear D. V was trimmed by 1 base and J by 7 bases, leaving 11 bases between them. Germline values: CDR1 SGHKS, CDR2 YYEKEE (reference sequence). This CDR3 contains 14 residues. The CDR3 is CASSLLGEGEKLFF. The CDR3 DNA reads as TGTGCCAGCAGCTTGCTCGGGGAGGGTGAAAAACTGTTTTTT.

The V and J genes are TRBV7-7 and TRBJ2-2; the D is unclear. CDR1 is SSHAT and CDR2 is FNYEAQ in the germline V gene (reference sequence). The CDR3 is 14 residues long. The CDR3 region is CASSEYSNTGELFF. CDR3 sequence (DNA): TGTGCTAGTTCTGAGTATTCGAACACCGGGGAGCTGTTTTTT.

This rearrangement joins TRBV14 to TRBJ2-3, with 9 positions matching TRBD1. The V and J ends lost 4 bases and 2 bases, in that order; junction bases with no gene match: 7. From germline, CDR1 is SGHDN and CDR2 FVKESK. The CDR3 runs 16 residues. The chain's CDR3 is CASSPRDRAFTDTQYF. The CDR3 bases are TGTGCCAGCAGCCCCCGGGACAGGGCATTCACAGATACGCAGTATTTT.

This rearrangement joins TRBV7-9 to TRBJ2-1, with 7 bases identical to TRBD2. Losses at the gene ends were 6 bases for V and 7 bases for J; bases not matched to a gene: 9. Looked up from germline, CDR1 is SEHNR and CDR2 is FQNEAQ (reference sequence). CDR3 length: 14 residues. The CDR3 loop reads CASRREAGVNEQFF. CDR3 sequence (DNA): TGTGCCAGCAGGAGAGAGGCGGGAGTGAATGAGCAGTTCTTC.

V and J are TRBV10-1 and TRBJ2-1, with 7 bases matching TRBD2. Losses at the gene ends were 0 bases for V and 5 bases for J; bases not matched to a gene: 7. CDR3 length equals 16 residues. The germline V gene encodes CDR1 WNHNN and CDR2 SYGVQD (reference sequence). The CDR3 sequence: CASSESKREDHNEQFF. In nucleotides, the CDR3 is TGCGCCAGCAGTGAGTCTAAGCGGGAAGATCACAATGAGCAGTTCTTC.

A few counts support this clone. The genes are TRBV25-1 and TRBJ1-2, with D hard to call. Trimming took 7 bases from V and 5 from J, leaving 8 bases between them. CDR1 is MGHDK, CDR2 SYGVNS, per germline. The CDR3 extends over 11 amino acids. The CDR3 protein is CASIGGYGYTF. The CDR3 nucleotides read TGTGCCAGCATAGGAGGGTATGGCTACACCTTC.

The table lists this clone with a few counts. The chain is built from TRBV9 and TRBJ2-7; no reliable D call. The germline V gene encodes CDR1 SGDLS and CDR2 YYNGEE. This CDR3 is built from 14 residues. Trimming stripped 0 bases from V and 0 bases from J, with 7 bases between. The CDR3 region has the DNA TGTGCCAGCAGCGTAGACCACAGCTCCTACGAGCAGTACTTC. Amino acids: CASSVDHSSYEQYF. Drawing the rest from reference TRBV9 and TRBJ2-7, the complete variable domain is DSGVTQTPKHLITATGQRVTLRCSPRSGDLSVYWYQQSLDQGLQFLIQYYNGEERAKGNILERFSAQQFPDLHSELNLSSLELGDSALYFCASSVDHSSYEQYFGPGTRLTVT.

The chain links TRBV30 to TRBJ1-2; D is ambiguous. The CDR3 spans 14 residues. Trimming cost V 0 bases and J 8 bases, with 16 bases left between them. Germline V CDR1 and CDR2: GTSNPN, SVGIG (reference sequence). The chain's CDR3 is CAWSVREGVGGYTF. The CDR3 DNA is TGTGCCTGGAGTGTACGTGAGGGAGTGGGAGGCTACACCTTC.

The chain combines TRBV7-6 with TRBJ1-3, with a tentative D call TRBD1 (5 bases). The CDR3 is 15 residues long. Trimming took off 0 bases at V and 0 bases at J, with 6 bases between the two ends. From germline, CDR1 is SGHVS and CDR2 FNYEAQ. CDR3 sequence (DNA): TGTGCCAGCAGCTTAGCAGGGACCTCTGGAAACACCATATATTTT. It translates to CASSLAGTSGNTIYF.

The V gene is TRBV5-3, the J gene TRBJ2-7; D perhaps matches TRBD2 (5 bases). TRBV5-3 is known as an ORF, though its function is uncertain. The CDR3 length is 14 residues. Trimming pared 3 bases from V and 0 bases from J, leaving 10 bases between. DNA for the CDR3: TGTGCCAGAAGCTGGGCGGGTAGCTCCTACGAGCAGTACTTC. This sequence encodes CARSWAGSSYEQYF.

The chain links TRBV30 to TRBJ1-2; TRBD1 aligns across 9 bases. V trimming: 2 bases; J trimming: 10 bases; junction bases outside the gene matches: 5. This CDR3 comprises 12 residues. Germline V gives CDR1 GTSNPN, CDR2 SVGIG (reference sequence). CDR3 nucleotides: TGTGCCTGGAGTAATGGACAGGGGCCCTACACCTTC. Protein: CAWSNGQGPYTF.

The chain couples TRBV29-1 to TRBJ2-3; D call uncertain. The CDR3 covers 15 residues. V dropped 0 bases and J dropped 0 bases, with 10 bases sitting between them. Germline loops: CDR1 SQVTM, CDR2 ANQGSEA. The CDR3 spells CSVEEDVRSTDTQYF. As DNA, the CDR3 is TGCAGCGTTGAAGAAGACGTAAGAAGCACAGATACGCAGTATTTT.